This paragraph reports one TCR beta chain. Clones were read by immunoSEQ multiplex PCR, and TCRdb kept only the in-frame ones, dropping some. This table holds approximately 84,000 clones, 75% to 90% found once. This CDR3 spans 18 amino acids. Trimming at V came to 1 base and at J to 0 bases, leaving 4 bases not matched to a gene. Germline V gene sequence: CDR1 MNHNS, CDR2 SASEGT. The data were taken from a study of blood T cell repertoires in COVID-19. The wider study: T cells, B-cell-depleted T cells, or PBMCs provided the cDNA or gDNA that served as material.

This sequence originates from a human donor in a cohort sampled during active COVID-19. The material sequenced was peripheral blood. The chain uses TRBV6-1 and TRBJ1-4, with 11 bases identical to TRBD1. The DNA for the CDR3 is TGTGCCAGCAGTGAAGGGGGGACAGGGGGAACAACTAATGAAAAACTGTTTTTT. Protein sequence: CASSEGGTGGTTNEKLFF.